The clone carrying this TCR beta chain has ten or more counts. Via MiXCR, TCRdb re-called the PCR reads, giving one row per CDR3 protein. In the table there are under 800,000 distinct CDR3 sequences, around 25% of which are singletons. This record comes from a study of molecular identifiers for immune sequencing clone quantification. About the study: Replicate RNA from approximately 20,000 or 98,000 naive CD8 T cells formed five aliquots; four were sequenced.

The TCR sequence derives from a human donor in good health. Some libraries in this study had Jurkat cell RNA spiked in. Source material: naive CD8+ T cells from blood, with Jurkat cell RNA spiked in. The subset denotes: FACS-sorted CD8+CD4-CCR7+CD45RA+ naive T cells.

The chain's CDR3 is CASAGEFSGANVLTF. In DNA form, the CDR3 reads TGTGCCAGCGCCGGAGAGTTCTCTGGGGCCAACGTCCTGACTTTC. The chain joins TRBV28 to TRBJ2-6; D is undetermined. Germline V gene lookup returns CDR1 MDHEN and CDR2 SYDVKM. The V end lost 8 bases, the J end lost 0 bases, and 11 bases lay between the germline ends. There are 15 residues in the CDR3.